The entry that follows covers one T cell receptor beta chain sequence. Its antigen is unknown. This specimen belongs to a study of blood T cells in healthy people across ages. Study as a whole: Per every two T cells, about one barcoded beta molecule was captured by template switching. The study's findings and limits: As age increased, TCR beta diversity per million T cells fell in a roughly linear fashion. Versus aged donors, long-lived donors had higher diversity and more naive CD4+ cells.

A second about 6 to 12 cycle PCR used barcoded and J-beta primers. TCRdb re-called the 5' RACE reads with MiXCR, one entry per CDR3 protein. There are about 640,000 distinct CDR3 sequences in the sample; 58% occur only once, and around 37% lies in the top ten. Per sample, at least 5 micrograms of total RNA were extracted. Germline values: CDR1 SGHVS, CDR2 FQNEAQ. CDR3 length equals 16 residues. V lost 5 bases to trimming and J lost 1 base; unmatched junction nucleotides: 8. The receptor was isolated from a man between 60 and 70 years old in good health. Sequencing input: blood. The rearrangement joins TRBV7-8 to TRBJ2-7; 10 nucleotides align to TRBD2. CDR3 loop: CASSPLTSGESYEQYF. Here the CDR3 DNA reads TGTGCCAGCAGCCCACTAACTAGCGGGGAGTCCTACGAGCAGTACTTC.